The next 23 T cell receptor beta chains were all read from a single sample in a study of CDR3 diversity in severe acne. TCRdb ran MiXCR on the PCR reads and lists one entry per CDR3 protein. Of around 85,000 distinct CDR3 sequences listed, roughly 49% were seen once; the top ten hold 11%. The sequenced sample was blood. These receptors were taken from a male donor with severe acne vulgaris.

Worth noting for this clonotype: The CDR3 does not end in the conserved phenylalanine or tryptophan, so this is likely a read error. The J gene is TRBJ2-2, the V gene TRBV12-3 or TRBV12-4, with D perhaps TRBD1 (6 bases). Trimming cost V 5 bases and J 7 bases, with 14 bases left between them. The CDR3 totals 14 residues. The CDR3 here is CASSHTGMNGELFL. In DNA form, the CDR3 reads TGTGCCAGCAGTCATACAGGGATGAACGGGGAGCTGTTTCTT.

The rearrangement links TRBV14 to TRBJ1-4, with D unresolved. This CDR3 contains 17 residues. The V gene lost 2 bases and the J gene lost 7 bases, with 20 bases spanning the gap. The germline gives CDR1 SGHDN, CDR2 FVKESK. CDR3 sequence: CASSQTPRFIAVEKLFF. The CDR3 coding sequence is TGTGCCAGCAGCCAAACCCCAAGGTTTATAGCCGTTGAAAAACTGTTTTTT.

There are many counts of this clonotype. The rearrangement links TRBV5-1 to TRBJ2-6, with 10 bases identical to TRBD2. The CDR3 consists of 16 residues. Losses at the gene ends were 7 bases for V and 4 bases for J; bases not matched to a gene: 8. Looked up from germline, CDR1 is SGHRS and CDR2 is YFSETQ. The CDR3 coding sequence is TGCGCCAGCCTCAGCGGGAGGGCGACCGGGGCCAACGTCCTGACTTTC. Residues: CASLSGRATGANVLTF.

The J gene is TRBJ2-2, the V gene TRBV6-2 or TRBV6-3; D not certain. CDR1 and CDR2 from the germline V gene are MNHEY and SVGEGT. CDR3 length: 13 residues. V lost 4 bases and J lost 7, with 10 bases in between. The CDR3 region is CASSSYGGGELFF. For the CDR3, the DNA is TGTGCCAGCAGTTCCTATGGTGGCGGGGAGCTGTTTTTT.

This clonotype has only one observation. This chain uses TRBV6-2 or TRBV6-3 with TRBJ1-1; D ambiguous. Germline assignment: CDR1 MNHEY and CDR2 SVGEGT. The ends were cut back, 1 base at V and 1 base at J, with 4 bases in the middle. This CDR3 region has 13 residues. The CDR3, as DNA: TGTGCCAGCAGTTACTTTGGGAACACTGAAGCTTTCTTT. It is translated as CASSYFGNTEAFF.

The chain recombines TRBV29-1 with TRBJ2-7, with 8 bases that match TRBD2. Germline V gene lookup returns CDR1 SQVTM and CDR2 ANQGSEA. The CDR3 covers 14 residues. V gave up 6 bases and J gave up 0 bases; unmatched junction bases: 7. CDR3 sequence: CSVPAGGHSYEQYF. The CDR3 coding sequence is TGCAGCGTACCCGCGGGAGGCCACTCCTACGAGCAGTACTTC.

This clonotype was recorded at least ten times. V usage is TRBV28 and J usage is TRBJ2-7; 9 nucleotides line up with TRBD2. In germline, CDR1 is MDHEN, CDR2 SYDVKM. J lost 5 bases, V lost 7 bases, and 9 bases had no gene match. The CDR3 sequence is 14 residues long. The CDR3 DNA is TGTGCCAGCAATAGTCGAGCGGGAGGCCACGAGCAGTACTTC. This codes for CASNSRAGGHEQYF.

J is TRBJ2-1 and V is TRBV4-2, with 13 bases matching TRBD2. Germline CDR1 reads LGHNA; CDR2 reads YNFKEQ. This CDR3 comprises 17 residues. The V gene end was trimmed by 0 bases and the J gene end by 7 bases; junction bases not matched to a gene: 6. CDR3 protein: CASSQDRTSGRGNEQFF. The CDR3 DNA follows: TGTGCCAGCAGCCAAGATCGGACTAGCGGGAGAGGAAATGAGCAGTTCTTC.

As concerns this clonotype: A read error may explain this, as a much larger clone is one base away. This chain connects TRBV6-4 to TRBJ2-3, with 11 bases identical to TRBD2. CDR3 size: 15 residues. Germline CDR1 reads MRHNA; CDR2 reads SNTAGT. For the CDR3, the DNA is TGTGCCAGCAGTTACCTAGCGGGGGGCACAGATGCGCAGTATTTT. It specifies CASSYLAGGTDAQYF.

This clonotype was counted at least ten times. In nucleotides, the CDR3 is TGTGCCAGCAGCTTAGCGTACGGAGATACGCAGTATTTT. Translating it yields CASSLAYGDTQYF. This chain uses TRBV7-6 with TRBJ2-3; D gene unclear. Germline V gives CDR1 SGHVS, CDR2 FNYEAQ. The CDR3 loop spans 13 amino acids. V was shortened by 0 bases and J by 5 bases, with 6 bases between the two germline ends.

This clonotype was seen repeatedly, ten times or more. CDR3 amino acids: CATSRDFYSGNTIYF. Here the CDR3 DNA reads TGTGCCACCAGCAGAGACTTCTACTCTGGAAACACCATATATTTT. The chain combines TRBV15 with TRBJ1-3, with D hard to call. V was shortened by 0 bases and J by 0 bases, with 6 bases between the two germline ends. The V gene's germline CDR1 is LNHNV and CDR2 YYDKDF (reference sequence). The CDR3 has 15 amino acids.

Comment on this clonotype: A much larger clone lies a single base off, so this may be a read error. The V gene is TRBV10-2, the J gene TRBJ1-5; weak D call: TRBD1 (5 bases). Germline lookup yields CDR1 WSHSY and CDR2 SAAADI. The CDR3 extends over 15 amino acids. CDR3 coding DNA: TGCGCCAGCAGCGACCAGGGTCATAGCGATCAGCCCCAGCATTTT. Translation gives CASSDQGHSDQPQHF.

This clonotype was seen a few times. This chain connects TRBV15 to TRBJ1-2; TRBD1 matches 9 bases. V gave up 5 bases and J gave up 5 bases; unmatched junction bases: 6. Germline values: CDR1 LNHNV, CDR2 YYDKDF (reference sequence). The CDR3 has 14 residues. DNA for the CDR3: TGTGCCACCAGCGGAACCGGGACAGGGTATGGCTACACCTTC. Its translation: CATSGTGTGYGYTF.

In this sample, this clonotype turned up many times. The CDR3 loop is CACAGRGEEKLFF. The CDR3 DNA follows: TGTGCCTGTGCGGGTCGAGGGGAGGAAAAACTGTTTTTT. This chain joins TRBV7-9 and TRBJ1-4, with a weak D call TRBD1 (5 bases). Germline values: CDR1 SEHNR, CDR2 FQNEAQ (reference sequence). The CDR3 has 13 amino acids. V lost 11 bases and J 8 bases, leaving 18 bases between the germline ends.

Notes on this clonotype: A much larger clone lies a single base off, so this may be a read error. V is TRBV19 and J is TRBJ2-5; D is perhaps TRBD2 (6 bases). The V gene lost 5 bases and the J gene lost 4 bases, with 14 bases spanning the gap. CDR1 is LNHDA and CDR2 is SQIVND in the germline V gene (reference sequence). The CDR3 sequence is 14 residues long. CDR3 protein: CASSPRLDGETQYF. The DNA for the CDR3 is TGTGCCAGTAGTCCGCGACTAGACGGAGAGACCCAGTACTTC.

The rearrangement joins TRBV12-3 or TRBV12-4 to TRBJ1-3; D remains ambiguous. V was pared by 1 base and J by 6 bases, with 19 bases between. The CDR3 has 17 amino acids. As DNA, the CDR3 is TGTGCCAGCAGTTTAGAGTCCCTACAAGTCCCGATAAACACCATATATTTT. Protein product: CASSLESLQVPINTIYF.

The chain carries TRBV6-7 and TRBJ1-5; maybe TRBD1 (5 bases). TRBV6-7 carries the ORF label, with uncertain function. The V end lost 6 bases, the J end lost 11 bases, and 11 bases lay between the germline ends. The CDR3 consists of 11 residues. This CDR3 reads CASSSGGAQHF. In nucleotides, the CDR3 is TGTGCCAGCAGCTCGGGGGGAGCCCAGCATTTT.

This chain links TRBV7-3 with TRBJ2-3; D perhaps matches TRBD2 (6 bases). The CDR3 is 13 residues long. Trimming pared 0 bases from V and 8 bases from J, leaving 9 bases between. Germline lookup yields CDR1 SGHTA and CDR2 FQGTGA. CDR3 in DNA: TGTGCCAGCAGCTTAACAGGGCGGGGTACGCAGTATTTT. This codes for CASSLTGRGTQYF. The complete variable domain, with remaining parts taken from reference TRBV7-3 and TRBJ2-3, reads GAGVSQTPSNKVTEKGKYVELRCDPISGHTALYWYRQSLGQGPEFLIYFQGTGAADDSGLPNDRFFAVRPEGSVSTLKIQRTERGDSAVYLCASSLTGRGTQYFGPGTRLTVL.

The sample holds one count of this clonotype. This sequence joins TRBV20-1 and TRBJ1-5, with 8 nucleotides matching TRBD1. V lost 6 bases, J lost 4 bases, and 8 bases stayed unmatched. The CDR3 runs to 14 residues. Germline CDR1 and CDR2: DFQATT and SNEGSKA (reference sequence). CDR3 bases: TGCAGTGCGCCGGGACAGGCCGTGAATCAGCCCCAGCATTTT. It is translated as CSAPGQAVNQPQHF.

Concerning this clonotype itself: This may come from a read error, since a much larger clone is one base off. The chain uses TRBV7-2 and TRBJ2-1, with a weak D call TRBD2 (5 bases). The CDR3 is 15 residues long. Germline values: CDR1 SGHTA, CDR2 FQGNSA. The CDR3 sequence is CASSLPGVIYIEQFF. The CDR3 nucleotides read TGTGCCAGCAGCTTACCCGGGGTTATCTACATTGAGCAGTTCTTC.

The chain uses TRBV2 and TRBJ2-7; 10 bases are a match to TRBD1. The CDR3 spans 13 residues. The V gene end was trimmed by 4 bases and the J gene end by 7 bases; junction bases not matched to a gene: 4. Germline V CDR1 and CDR2: SNHLY, FYNNEI. The DNA for the CDR3 is TGTGCCAGCAGTGGACAGGGGGCGGGGGAGCAGTACTTC. It is translated as CASSGQGAGEQYF.

This clonotype occurred many times. CDR3: CASSPPSGGDQPQHF. Written as DNA, the CDR3 is TGTGCCAGCTCACCACCGTCAGGAGGAGATCAGCCCCAGCATTTT. The chain combines TRBV18 with TRBJ1-5; D remains ambiguous. The germline gives CDR1 KGHSH, CDR2 LQKENI. With 0 bases removed from V and 5 bases from J, the gap between germline ends came to 11 bases. CDR3 length: 15 amino acids.

At least ten counts were recorded for this clonotype. The chain carries TRBV7-8 and TRBJ2-7, with D unclear. The CDR3 runs to 9 residues. The V end lost 2 bases, the J end lost 8 bases, and 1 base lay between the germline ends. CDR1 and CDR2 (germline): SGHVS, FQNEAQ. CDR3 loop: CASSLQQYV. In DNA form, the CDR3 reads TGTGCCAGCAGCTTACAGCAGTACGTC.